These 30 T cell receptor beta chains were all obtained from the same sample, sequenced in a study of control samples from healthy donors and cancer patients (dated by TCRdb to 2018 to 2020). Receptor libraries were prepared by the immunoSEQ multiplex PCR assay. The clones in this table, taken by TCRdb from immuneACCESS, are in-frame only. Not every clone is retained; where verified, under half of the shortfall comes from an unresolved V gene, and the cause of the rest is unknown. The sample profile shows around 82,000 clones; 70% to 90% of them were found once. The ten largest account for roughly 6.9% of the sample. The sample consisted of blood. The receptors were gathered from a man aged 50-60 years in good health.

CDR3 DNA: TGTGCCAGCAGGAATACAGGGACTGAAGCTTTCTTT. Encoded protein: CASRNTGTEAFF. The chain carries TRBV6-6 and TRBJ1-1; D may be TRBD1 (6 bases). Germline V gene sequence: CDR1 MNHNY, CDR2 SVGAGI (reference sequence). The CDR3 is 12 amino acids. Trimming pared 6 bases from V and 5 bases from J, leaving 10 bases between.

The chain links TRBV7-8 to TRBJ1-4; 9 bases agree with TRBD1. With V trimmed by 1 base and J by 9 bases, 6 bases remained unmatched. The CDR3 is made up of 15 amino acids. The V gene's germline CDR1 is SGHVS and CDR2 FQNEAQ. CDR3 sequence: CASSLVGTGNQKLFF. In DNA, the CDR3 is TGTGCCAGCAGCTTAGTAGGGACAGGGAACCAAAAACTGTTTTTT.

J is TRBJ1-2 and V is TRBV7-2; the match to TRBD1 covers 8 bases. Losses at the gene ends were 6 bases for V and 1 base for J; bases not matched to a gene: 4. CDR1 is SGHTA and CDR2 is FQGNSA in the germline V gene. This CDR3 is 14 amino acids long. In DNA form, the CDR3 reads TGTGCCAGCAGTCGGGACAGGCTTAACTATGGCTACACCTTC. It codes for CASSRDRLNYGYTF.

J is TRBJ1-2 and V is TRBV2, with TRBD1 identical over 7 bases. The CDR3 contains 13 residues. CDR1 is SNHLY, CDR2 FYNNEI, per germline. V gave up 5 bases and J gave up 7 bases; unmatched junction bases: 7. CDR3 region: CASSLTGAGGYTF. CDR3 nucleotides: TGTGCCAGCAGTTTAACAGGGGCTGGTGGCTACACCTTC.

This chain joins TRBV27 and TRBJ1-2; D ambiguous. Germline V gene lookup returns CDR1 MNHEY and CDR2 SMNVEV (reference sequence). V gave up 5 bases and J gave up 8 bases, with 12 bases separating them. CDR3 size: 12 residues. The CDR3 loop is CASSTANKGYTF. The CDR3, as DNA: TGTGCCAGCAGTACAGCGAACAAGGGCTACACCTTC.

The chain couples TRBV11-1 to TRBJ1-1; D is unresolved. The CDR3 runs 11 residues. Trimming took 5 bases from V and 6 from J, leaving 7 bases between them. Germline V lookup: CDR1 SGHAT, CDR2 FQDESV (reference sequence). The CDR3 spells CASSPQSEAFF. The CDR3 DNA follows: TGTGCCAGCAGCCCACAGTCTGAAGCTTTCTTT.

The chain links TRBV7-9 to TRBJ1-5; 8 bases match TRBD1. Germline CDR1 and CDR2: SEHNR and FQNEAQ (reference sequence). V shed 1 base and J 6 bases; nucleotides not matched to a gene: 5. The length of the CDR3 is 15 residues. DNA of the CDR3: TGTGCCAGCAGCTTAGGGCAGGGGGCCTTTCAGCCCCAGCATTTT. It specifies CASSLGQGAFQPQHF.

This clone was seen more than once but under ten times. Written as DNA, the CDR3 is TGTGCCAGCAGTTTCACTCGGGGCCTACGGGACGAGCAGTACTTC. Translating gives CASSFTRGLRDEQYF. J is TRBJ2-7 and V is TRBV6-5; D could derive from TRBD1 or TRBD2 (5 bases each). Germline V gives CDR1 MNHEY, CDR2 SVGAGI. The CDR3 loop spans 15 amino acids. Trimming removed 4 bases at V and 5 bases at J, with 18 bases between.

J is TRBJ1-1 and V is TRBV2; D remains ambiguous. The CDR3 loop spans 18 amino acids. Germline V gives CDR1 SNHLY, CDR2 FYNNEI. Trimming stripped 7 bases from V and 1 base from J, with 25 bases between. DNA of the CDR3: TGTGCCAGCACCGGGGATTCAAATATTGGGCCGACGAACACTGAAGCTTTCTTT. Translation: CASTGDSNIGPTNTEAFF.

The DNA for the CDR3 is TGTGCCAGCAGAACCACAGTAGCCCCTTTGGGTGAAGCTTTCTTT. Amino acid sequence: CASRTTVAPLGEAFF. The rearrangement links TRBV6-6 to TRBJ1-1, with D hard to call. Trimming removed 6 bases from V and 7 bases from J, with 21 bases in between. Germline values: CDR1 MNHNY, CDR2 SVGAGI (reference sequence). This CDR3 spans 15 amino acids.

The V and J genes are TRBV6-5 and TRBJ1-2; tentative D call: TRBD1 (5 bases). Trimming took 0 bases from V and 4 from J, leaving 15 bases between them. Germline V gene data show CDR1 as MNHEY and CDR2 as SVGAGI. This CDR3 is built from 16 residues. Here the CDR3 reads CASSYSYRGISYGYTF. Here the CDR3 DNA reads TGTGCCAGCAGTTACTCATATCGGGGGATCAGCTATGGCTACACCTTC.

A few counts support this clone. The rearrangement uses TRBV7-3 and TRBJ1-6; D is perhaps TRBD1 (5 bases). CDR3 length equals 14 residues. Germline CDR1 SGHTA, CDR2 FQGTGA. V dropped 6 bases and J dropped 7 bases, with 13 bases sitting between them. The DNA of the CDR3 is TGTGCCAGCAGGCCCGGGACGGAGAATTCACCCCTCCACTTT. It codes for CASRPGTENSPLHF.

The V call is TRBV6-5, the J call TRBJ2-3; 9 bases are shared with TRBD2. Trimming cost V 0 bases and J 1 base; bases outside gene matches: 2. The length of the CDR3 is 16 residues. The V gene's germline CDR1 is MNHEY and CDR2 SVGAGI. The CDR3 is CASSYSWTSGTDTQYF. CDR3 sequence (DNA): TGTGCCAGCAGTTACTCTTGGACTAGCGGCACAGATACGCAGTATTTT.

The chain has TRBV6-5 and TRBJ1-6; 8 bases fit TRBD1. CDR1 MNHEY and CDR2 SVGAGI come from the germline V gene. With V trimmed by 0 bases and J by 9 bases, 4 bases remained unmatched. The CDR3 consists of 15 residues. The CDR3 spells CASSYSAGGSSPLHF. CDR3 DNA: TGTGCCAGCAGTTACTCGGCAGGGGGCAGTTCACCCCTCCACTTT.

The chain is built from TRBV5-1 and TRBJ1-1, with a tentative D call TRBD1 (5 bases). The ends were cut back, 4 bases at V and 1 base at J, with 17 bases in the middle. Germline-derived CDR1 and CDR2 are SGHRS and YFSETQ. The CDR3 consists of 16 residues. CDR3 loop: CASSTTQGQGNTEAFF. The DNA for the CDR3 is TGCGCCAGCAGCACTACGCAGGGCCAGGGGAACACTGAAGCTTTCTTT. Together with reference TRBV5-1 and TRBJ1-1, the CDR3 gives the full variable domain: KAGVTQTPRYLIKTRGQQVTLSCSPISGHRSVSWYQQTPGQGLQFLFEYFSETQRNKGNFPGRFSGRQFSNSRSEMNVSTLELGDSALYLCASSTTQGQGNTEAFFGQGTRLTVV.

The CDR3 loop reads CAISESTVTGELFF. CDR3 nucleotide sequence: TGTGCCATCAGTGAGTCGACAGTGACCGGGGAGCTGTTTTTT. The chain links TRBV10-3 to TRBJ2-2; tentative D call: TRBD1 (5 bases). Trimming shortened V by 0 bases and J by 5 bases, and 7 bases separated the two germline ends. CDR1 and CDR2 (germline): ENHRY, SYGVKD. The CDR3 is 14 amino acids.

The gene calls are TRBV14 and TRBJ2-1; no clear D gene. The germline V gene encodes CDR1 SGHDN and CDR2 FVKESK. V shed 1 base and J shed 5 bases, with 12 bases lying between them. This CDR3 has 15 residues. CDR3 sequence reads: CASSQAEWPNNEQFF. Written as DNA, the CDR3 is TGTGCCAGCAGCCAAGCTGAATGGCCAAACAATGAGCAGTTCTTC. The variable domain in full, completed from reference TRBV14 and TRBJ2-1, reads EAGVTQFPSHSVIEKGQTVTLRCDPISGHDNLYWYRRVMGKEIKFLLHFVKESKQDESGMPNNRFLAERTGGTYSTLKVQPAELEDSGVYFCASSQAEWPNNEQFFGPGTRLTVL.

CDR3 residues: CASSLDFEQYF. As DNA, the CDR3 is TGTGCCAGCAGCTTAGATTTTGAGCAGTACTTC. V and J are TRBV7-9 and TRBJ2-7; D not certain. Germline CDR1 reads SEHNR; CDR2 reads FQNEAQ (reference sequence). Trimming stripped 1 base from V and 7 bases from J, with 5 bases between. The CDR3 runs 11 residues.

The chain links TRBV10-3 to TRBJ2-3; 14 bases align to TRBD2. Germline V gives CDR1 ENHRY, CDR2 SYGVKD. The CDR3 is 16 residues long. J was trimmed by 2 bases and V by 10 bases; bases with no gene match: 8. DNA of the CDR3: TGTGCCACCCTAATGACTAGCGGGGGGGCCACAGATACGCAGTATTTT. Its translation: CATLMTSGGATDTQYF.

The rearrangement joins TRBV9 to TRBJ2-3; either TRBD1 or TRBD2 may fit D (7 bases each). V was shortened by 3 bases and J by 6 bases, with 14 bases between the two germline ends. This CDR3 comprises 14 residues. CDR1 is SGDLS and CDR2 is YYNGEE in the germline V gene. The CDR3 spells CASSATGRGDTQYF. The CDR3 coding sequence is TGTGCCAGCAGCGCGACAGGGAGGGGGGATACGCAGTATTTT.

The chain carries TRBV7-9 and TRBJ2-2, with D possibly matching TRBD1 (5 bases). Looked up from germline, CDR1 is SEHNR and CDR2 is FQNEAQ (reference sequence). Deletions cut 1 base from V and 3 bases from J, with 9 bases between. This CDR3 is 15 amino acids long. CDR3 coding DNA: TGTGCCAGCAGCTTAGACAGGTCCTACACCGGGGAGCTGTTTTTT. The encoded protein is CASSLDRSYTGELFF.

The chain couples TRBV7-9 to TRBJ1-4, with 12 bases aligning to TRBD1. The CDR3 totals 16 residues. J was trimmed by 8 bases and V by 6 bases; bases with no gene match: 10. CDR1 and CDR2 (germline): SEHNR, FQNEAQ (reference sequence). Here the CDR3 DNA reads TGTGCCAGCAGTTCGGACGGGACAGGGGGCGTAGAAAAACTGTTTTTT. Its protein product is CASSSDGTGGVEKLFF.

The chain links TRBV4-1 to TRBJ2-7; TRBD1 might be the D (5 bases). The CDR3 contains 14 residues. Germline CDR1 MGHRA, CDR2 YSYEKL. V was shortened by 6 bases and J by 4 bases, with 16 bases between the two germline ends. CDR3 nucleotide sequence: TGCGCCAGCAGTCCTCAGACGGACATTTACGAGCAGTACTTC. Translation: CASSPQTDIYEQYF.

The gene calls are TRBV29-1 and TRBJ1-2; the D is unclear. The germline gives CDR1 SQVTM, CDR2 ANQGSEA. Trimming shortened V by 5 bases and J by 0 bases, and 28 bases separated the two germline ends. CDR3 length: 19 amino acids. The CDR3 nucleotides read TGCAGCGTTCTACTAAATCGGTCAATCCGCGGATTAGCTAACTATGGCTACACCTTC. Translated, it gives CSVLLNRSIRGLANYGYTF. Full variable domain (missing parts from reference TRBV29-1 and TRBJ1-2): SAVISQKPSRDICQRGTSLTIQCQVDSQVTMMFWYRQQPGQSLTLIATANQGSEATYESGFVIDKFPISRPNLTFSTLTVSNMSPEDSSIYLCSVLLNRSIRGLANYGYTFGSGTRLTVV.

The chain joins TRBV5-1 to TRBJ1-5, with D hard to call. V was shortened by 0 bases and J by 0 bases, with 7 bases between the two germline ends. This CDR3 is built from 15 residues. Germline V lookup: CDR1 SGHRS, CDR2 YFSETQ. The chain's CDR3 is CASSLGTYSNQPQHF. The CDR3 coding sequence is TGCGCCAGCAGCTTGGGCACGTATAGCAATCAGCCCCAGCATTTT. The full variable domain, its missing parts supplied by reference TRBV5-1 and TRBJ1-5, is KAGVTQTPRYLIKTRGQQVTLSCSPISGHRSVSWYQQTPGQGLQFLFEYFSETQRNKGNFPGRFSGRQFSNSRSEMNVSTLELGDSALYLCASSLGTYSNQPQHFGDGTRLSIL.

The chain employs TRBV6-2 or TRBV6-3 and TRBJ1-5; 11 bases fit TRBD1. CDR1 and CDR2 (germline): MNHEY, SVGEGT. The CDR3 contains 15 residues. After removal of 4 bases from V and 5 bases from J, the junction contained 4 bases not matched to a gene. CDR3 nucleotides: TGTGCCAGCAGTTCGGACAGGGGGCCTTATCAGCCCCAGCATTTT. Translated, it gives CASSSDRGPYQPQHF.

The chain carries TRBV19 and TRBJ2-1; D is perhaps TRBD1 or TRBD2 (5 bases each). CDR1 is LNHDA, CDR2 SQIVND, per germline (reference sequence). The CDR3 spans 16 residues. V was clipped by 5 bases and J by 3 bases, with 17 bases between them. Here the CDR3 reads CASSPIGTRSYNEQFF. As DNA, the CDR3 is TGTGCCAGTAGTCCTATTGGGACGAGAAGCTACAATGAGCAGTTCTTC.

The rearrangement joins TRBV7-2 to TRBJ1-2; perhaps TRBD1 as D (5 bases). Germline assignment: CDR1 SGHTA and CDR2 FQGNSA. V lost 2 bases and J lost 6, with 16 bases in between. The CDR3 totals 15 residues. The CDR3 reads CASSLYRGAGDGYTF. The CDR3 DNA reads TGTGCCAGCAGCTTATATAGGGGAGCGGGTGATGGCTACACCTTC.

V usage is TRBV3-1 (or the pseudogene TRBV3-2) and J usage is TRBJ1-2; 7 positions agree with TRBD1. CDR3 length: 16 residues. V gave up 4 bases and J gave up 1 base; unmatched junction bases: 9. Germline CDR1 LGHDT, CDR2 YNNKEL (reference sequence). The CDR3 protein is CASSPNRDRINYGYTF. CDR3 sequence (DNA): TGTGCCAGCAGCCCGAACCGGGACAGAATTAACTATGGCTACACCTTC.

The gene calls are TRBV5-1 and TRBJ2-7; 7 bases fit TRBD1. CDR1 is SGHRS and CDR2 is YFSETQ in the germline V gene. The CDR3 covers 15 residues. After removal of 0 bases from V and 3 bases from J, the junction contained 6 bases not matched to a gene. CDR3 sequence reads: CASSLVAGGNYEQYF. CDR3 bases: TGCGCCAGCAGCTTGGTGGCAGGGGGAAACTACGAGCAGTACTTC.